This T cell receptor beta chain is from a study of OX40 agonist ivuxolimab in advanced cancers. General study results and limits: In the 0.1 to 3.0 mg/kg range, CD4+ and CD8+ blood T cells had expanded clonally by week 6. Which antigen the expanded peripheral T cells recognized is unknown.

This clone counts as medium-sized. Its target is not known. Germline V lookup: CDR1 LNHNV, CDR2 YYDKDF (reference sequence). The CDR3 runs 18 residues. V dropped 0 bases and J dropped 4; count of bases not matched to a gene: 14. Method: immunoSEQ multiplex PCR; TCRdb's copy keeps in-frame clones and lacks some. The data show 15,000 to 20,000 clones, 50% to 75% seen once. This sequence originates from an adult with an advanced solid tumor such as melanoma, head and neck, liver or kidney cancer. V usage is TRBV15 and J usage is TRBJ1-2; TRBD1 matches at 7 bases. Sequenced material: CD4+ or CD8+ T cells sorted from blood, taken in a trial of the OX40 agonist ivuxolimab. CDR3 loop: CATSRDIQGNHRSYGYTF. The DNA for the CDR3 is TGTGCCACCAGCAGAGATATACAGGGGAACCACAGATCCTATGGCTACACCTTC.